This passage covers 18 T cell receptor beta chains from one sample sequenced in a study of T cells after yellow fever vaccination. One entry per CDR3 protein, called by TCRdb with MiXCR from the 5' RACE reads. The data show about 170,000 distinct CDR3 sequences, 11% seen once. The input for sequencing was CD8+ T cells sorted from PBMCs, taken 15 days after the yellow fever booster vaccination. The receptors were sampled from a man younger than 30 who received the YFV17D yellow fever vaccine.

The rearrangement links TRBV29-1 to TRBJ2-2; D possibly uses TRBD1 or TRBD2 (5 bases each). The V end lost 1 base, the J end lost 4 bases, and 13 bases lay between the germline ends. Per germline, CDR1 SQVTM and CDR2 ANQGSEA. The CDR3 has 15 amino acids. The CDR3 DNA reads TGCAGCGTTGAAGCTGAGGGGCTGGGCACCGGGGAGCTGTTTTTT. Protein product: CSVEAEGLGTGELFF.

This clonotype was detected only a few times. The chain has TRBV5-5 and TRBJ1-4, with D hard to call. Germline loops: CDR1 SGHKS, CDR2 YYEKEE (reference sequence). This CDR3 is 14 amino acids long. Trimming took 9 bases from V and 8 from J, leaving 20 bases between them. CDR3 protein: CATSLRVQAEKLFF. The CDR3 bases are TGTGCCACCTCCCTCCGAGTGCAAGCCGAAAAACTGTTTTTT.

The chain carries TRBV5-4 and TRBJ2-2; D tentatively reads TRBD1 or TRBD2 (6 bases each). The CDR3 is made up of 16 amino acids. The ends were cut back, 4 bases at V and 5 bases at J, with 18 bases in the middle. Germline V gene data show CDR1 as SGHNT and CDR2 as YYREEE (reference sequence). For the CDR3, the DNA is TGTGCCAGCAGCCGGGACGGGGGCGCAGGGACCGGGGAGCTGTTTTTT. Translation gives CASSRDGGAGTGELFF.

CDR3 sequence (DNA): TGTGCCAGCAGCTTAGGCGGGACGGGGGGCTACACCTTC. It codes for CASSLGGTGGYTF. This chain connects TRBV7-9 to TRBJ1-2, with D possibly being TRBD1 (5 bases). The CDR3 is made up of 13 amino acids. V was cut by 1 base and J by 8 bases, with 11 bases left in between. Germline CDR1 and CDR2: SEHNR and FQNEAQ (reference sequence).

The V and J genes are TRBV15 and TRBJ2-5, with no clear D. The V end lost 5 bases, the J end lost 1 base, and 11 bases lay between the germline ends. From germline, CDR1 is LNHNV and CDR2 YYDKDF (reference sequence). The CDR3 runs to 14 residues. The CDR3 loop reads CATSPGRIQETQYF. The CDR3, as DNA: TGTGCCACCAGCCCCGGCAGGATCCAAGAGACCCAGTACTTC. Using reference TRBV15 and TRBJ2-5 for the parts outside the CDR3, the full variable domain is DAMVIQNPRYQVTQFGKPVTLSCSQTLNHNVMYWYQQKSSQAPKLLFHYYDKDFNNEADTPDNFQSRRPNTSFCFLDIRSPGLGDTAMYLCATSPGRIQETQYFGPGTRLLVL.

The chain has TRBV3-1 and TRBJ2-7; no reliable D call. Germline V gene data show CDR1 as LGHDT and CDR2 as YNNKEL (reference sequence). Trimming took 3 bases from V and 0 from J, leaving 9 bases between them. This CDR3 region has 14 residues. This chain's CDR3 is CASSHSTNSYEQYF. CDR3 DNA: TGTGCCAGCAGCCACAGTACCAACTCCTACGAGCAGTACTTC.

This clonotype was seen a few times. This chain uses TRBV28 with TRBJ1-6, with 9 positions matching TRBD1. The ends lost 6 bases at V and 1 base at J; junction bases unmatched: 19. Germline CDR1 MDHEN, CDR2 SYDVKM. The CDR3 has 21 residues. The CDR3: CASRTVSPAGQGESYNSPLHF. Written as DNA, the CDR3 is TGTGCCAGCAGAACCGTATCCCCAGCGGGACAGGGAGAATCCTATAATTCACCCCTCCACTTT.

This chain links TRBV5-4 with TRBJ2-3; D is perhaps TRBD1 or TRBD2 (6 bases each). Trimming shortened V by 3 bases and J by 3 bases, and 14 bases separated the two germline ends. Germline V gene data show CDR1 as SGHNT and CDR2 as YYREEE (reference sequence). The length of the CDR3 is 15 residues. CDR3 residues: CASSWGAPATDTQYF. As DNA, the CDR3 is TGTGCCAGCAGCTGGGGGGCCCCTGCGACAGATACGCAGTATTTT.

V is TRBV2 and J is TRBJ2-7; D could derive from TRBD1 or TRBD2 (5 bases each). Trimming left V 2 bases short and J 0 bases short, with 11 bases between. The length of the CDR3 is 15 residues. CDR1 and CDR2 (germline): SNHLY, FYNNEI. In DNA form, the CDR3 reads TGTGCCAGCAGTGAATGGGGGTGGAGCTCCTACGAGCAGTACTTC. It specifies CASSEWGWSSYEQYF.

The V and J genes are TRBV19 and TRBJ1-1, with 8 bases fitting TRBD1. Germline V gene data show CDR1 as LNHDA and CDR2 as SQIVND (reference sequence). The CDR3 contains 14 residues. V lost 1 base, J lost 5 bases, and 3 bases stayed unmatched. CDR3: CASSIGTGGTEAFF. DNA of the CDR3: TGTGCCAGTAGTATAGGAACAGGGGGGACTGAAGCTTTCTTT.

The rearrangement links TRBV5-1 to TRBJ1-1; TRBD1 aligns across 7 bases. The CDR3 sequence is 14 residues long. Trimming removed 0 bases from V and 7 bases from J; junction bases left unmatched: 6. Per the germline V gene, CDR1 is SGHRS and CDR2 is YFSETQ. CDR3 sequence reads: CASSLVGGRVEAFF. CDR3 DNA sequence: TGCGCCAGCAGCTTGGTAGGGGGCAGGGTTGAAGCTTTCTTT.

The V and J genes are TRBV20-1 and TRBJ2-5, with 10 bases that match TRBD2. Germline assignment: CDR1 DFQATT and CDR2 SNEGSKA (reference sequence). CDR3 length: 14 amino acids. V shed 7 bases and J 7 bases; nucleotides not matched to a gene: 12. The CDR3 DNA follows: TGCAGTGTCCCACTAGCGGGGAGCCCTCTGACCCAGTACTTC. Protein: CSVPLAGSPLTQYF.

V is TRBV6-5 and J is TRBJ2-2; possible D gene TRBD1, 5 bases. The CDR3 consists of 14 residues. Germline CDR1 is MNHEY and CDR2 is SVGAGI. The V end lost 0 bases, the J end lost 9 bases, and 11 bases lay between the germline ends. The CDR3, as DNA: TGTGCCAGCAGTTACTCGATTGGGGCCAGGGAGCTGTTTTTT. Translated: CASSYSIGARELFF.

The chain joins TRBV5-5 to TRBJ1-1, with TRBD1 matching over 10 bases. After removal of 4 bases from V and 4 bases from J, the junction contained 13 bases not matched to a gene. The germline CDR1 and CDR2 sequences are SGHKS and YYEKEE (reference sequence). CDR3 size: 17 residues. DNA for the CDR3: TGTGCCAGCAGCAGTACCGGGACAGGGGCGGGGAGCACTGAAGCTTTCTTT. This translates into CASSSTGTGAGSTEAFF. Full variable domain (rest looked up from reference TRBV5-5 and TRBJ1-1): DAGVTQSPTHLIKTRGQQVTLRCSPISGHKSVSWYQQVLGQGPQFIFQYYEKEERGRGNFPDRFSARQFPNYSSELNVNALLLGDSALYLCASSSTGTGAGSTEAFFGQGTRLTVV.

This clonotype showed up just a few times. The chain combines TRBV30 with TRBJ2-2; TRBD1 matches 9 bases. Per the germline V gene, CDR1 is GTSNPN and CDR2 is SVGIG (reference sequence). V lost 4 bases to trimming and J lost 7 bases; unmatched junction nucleotides: 4. CDR3 length: 13 amino acids. CDR3 nucleotides: TGTGCCTGGAATACAGGGGGCAGCGGGGAGCTGTTTTTT. It yields the protein CAWNTGGSGELFF.

This clonotype was observed a few times. The J gene is TRBJ2-7, the V gene TRBV6-5; D gene ambiguous. Trimming stripped 0 bases from V and 2 bases from J, with 8 bases between. The CDR3 covers 14 residues. From germline, CDR1 is MNHEY and CDR2 SVGAGI. CDR3 loop: CASSYSSKTYEQYF. The DNA of the CDR3 is TGTGCCAGCAGTTACTCGAGCAAGACCTACGAGCAGTACTTC.

This clonotype was seen ten or more times. The genes are TRBV5-1 and TRBJ1-6; D unclear. The CDR3 runs to 18 residues. Between the trimmed V and J ends, which lost 0 bases and 0 bases, there was a span of 13 bases. Germline V gives CDR1 SGHRS, CDR2 YFSETQ. The CDR3 spells CASSLGSTGSSYNSPLHF. In DNA form, the CDR3 reads TGCGCCAGCAGCTTGGGGTCGACGGGGAGCTCCTATAATTCACCCCTCCACTTT.

This chain joins TRBV20-1 and TRBJ1-2; D ambiguous. CDR1 and CDR2 (germline): DFQATT, SNEGSKA (reference sequence). The CDR3 runs 13 residues. V gave up 1 base and J gave up 8 bases, with 14 bases separating them. The CDR3 is CSARGGREGGYTF. As DNA, the CDR3 is TGCAGTGCTAGAGGGGGTAGGGAGGGCGGCTACACCTTC.